Following are 18 T cell receptor beta chains from one sample sequenced in a study of T cell changes during pregnancy in multiple sclerosis. TCRdb's table, derived via immunoSEQ multiplex PCR, lists solely in-frame clones and lacks some. The repertoire holds 78,000 or so clones, with about 93% as singletons. Sequencing was performed on CD4+ T cells from peripheral blood mononuclear cells, taken before pregnancy. Receptors were obtained from a female donor with multiple sclerosis, enrolled in a pregnancy study.

The CDR3, as DNA: TGCGCCAGCAGCACGGATGGCGGGGGGAATAGCGGGGAGCTGTTTTTT. It specifies CASSTDGGGNSGELFF. The gene calls are TRBV5-1 and TRBJ2-2, with 8 bases identical to TRBD2. The CDR3 is made up of 16 amino acids. Germline CDR1 reads SGHRS; CDR2 reads YFSETQ. V shed 4 bases and J 7 bases; nucleotides not matched to a gene: 12.

The gene calls are TRBV5-1 and TRBJ2-3; a possible D gene is TRBD2 (7 bases). Trimming shortened V by 5 bases and J by 3 bases, and 13 bases separated the two germline ends. CDR1 and CDR2 from the germline V gene are SGHRS and YFSETQ. The CDR3 has 14 amino acids. As DNA, the CDR3 is TGCGCCAGCAGTCCGGGGGGCCGGACAGATACGCAGTATTTT. Its translation: CASSPGGRTDTQYF.

The gene calls are TRBV7-9 and TRBJ2-7, with D perhaps matching TRBD2 (5 bases). Germline CDR1 and CDR2: SEHNR and FQNEAQ (reference sequence). V was pared by 3 bases and J by 4 bases, with 13 bases between. The CDR3 is 14 amino acids. The CDR3 DNA follows: TGTGCCAGCAGCTTGGACTCGTTTTCGTACGAGCAGTACTTC. The encoded protein is CASSLDSFSYEQYF. The complete variable domain, with remaining parts taken from reference TRBV7-9 and TRBJ2-7, reads DTGVSQNPRHKITKRGQNVTFRCDPISEHNRLYWYRQTLGQGPEFLTYFQNEAQLEKSRLLSDRFSAERPKGSFSTLEIQRTEQGDSAMYLCASSLDSFSYEQYFGPGTRLTVT.

V and J are TRBV2 and TRBJ2-2; perhaps TRBD2 as D (6 bases). CDR1 is SNHLY and CDR2 is FYNNEI in the germline V gene. Trimming pared 6 bases from V and 5 bases from J, leaving 10 bases between. The CDR3 runs 13 residues. This chain's CDR3 is CASRKGGTGELFF. CDR3 sequence (DNA): TGTGCCAGCAGGAAGGGAGGTACCGGGGAGCTGTTTTTT.

The V gene is TRBV15, the J gene TRBJ1-6; no clear D gene. The V gene's germline CDR1 is LNHNV and CDR2 YYDKDF (reference sequence). The V and J ends lost 6 bases and 3 bases respectively, with 9 bases between them. This CDR3 spans 14 amino acids. CDR3 amino acids: CATSSTNYNSPLHF. The CDR3 bases are TGTGCCACCAGTTCGACAAACTATAATTCACCCCTCCACTTT.

The V gene is TRBV5-1, the J gene TRBJ2-7; 8 bases match TRBD2. The CDR3 is 13 amino acids. V was clipped by 3 bases and J by 5 bases; unmatched bases: 4. Germline V CDR1 and CDR2: SGHRS, YFSETQ. CDR3 sequence: CASSSGTSHEQYF. The CDR3 DNA is TGCGCCAGCAGCTCCGGGACTAGTCACGAGCAGTACTTC.

The chain recombines TRBV5-1 with TRBJ1-2; no firm D call. The CDR3 is 16 residues long. V lost 0 bases, J lost 0 bases, and 12 bases lay in between. Per germline, CDR1 SGHRS and CDR2 YFSETQ. This chain's CDR3 is CASSLAGWGANYGYTF. The CDR3 coding sequence is TGCGCCAGCAGCTTGGCCGGTTGGGGAGCTAACTATGGCTACACCTTC.

The chain couples TRBV30 to TRBJ2-2; 7 bases are shared with TRBD1. Trimming at V came to 2 bases and at J to 4 bases, leaving 7 bases not matched to a gene. The germline V gene encodes CDR1 GTSNPN and CDR2 SVGIG (reference sequence). The CDR3 has 15 residues. CDR3 protein: CAWSNDRVGTGELFF. The CDR3 DNA reads TGTGCCTGGAGTAACGACAGGGTAGGCACCGGGGAGCTGTTTTTT.

This sequence joins TRBV2 and TRBJ1-6, with 9 bases identical to TRBD1. V lost 6 bases, J lost 9 bases, and 3 bases stayed unmatched. Germline assignment: CDR1 SNHLY and CDR2 FYNNEI. This CDR3 contains 13 residues. The CDR3 nucleotides are TGTGCCAGCAGCGGACAGGGGTTTTCACCCCTCCACTTT. Encoded protein: CASSGQGFSPLHF.

The rearrangement uses TRBV6-5 and TRBJ2-7, with D tentatively TRBD1 (6 bases). Germline values: CDR1 MNHEY, CDR2 SVGAGI. Trimming took 5 bases from V and 1 from J, leaving 9 bases between them. The CDR3 is 13 residues long. The CDR3 region has the DNA TGTGCCAGCAGTGGGGGCACTTCCTACGAGCAGTACTTC. It yields the protein CASSGGTSYEQYF.

The rearrangement uses TRBV7-9 and TRBJ2-7; TRBD2 might be the D (5 bases). CDR1 and CDR2 from the germline V gene are SEHNR and FQNEAQ (reference sequence). CDR3 length: 14 amino acids. Trimming took 6 bases from V and 0 from J, leaving 12 bases between them. The CDR3 spells CASRATGNSYEQYF. CDR3 in DNA: TGTGCCAGCAGAGCTACCGGGAACTCCTACGAGCAGTACTTC.

The rearrangement links TRBV2 to TRBJ1-6, with 9 bases lining up with TRBD1. CDR1 is SNHLY and CDR2 is FYNNEI in the germline V gene. CDR3 length: 15 amino acids. V trimming: 6 bases; J trimming: 9 bases; junction bases outside the gene matches: 9. The CDR3 DNA reads TGTGCCAGCAGGATGGGACAGGGATTGGGTTCACCCCTCCACTTT. Translating gives CASRMGQGLGSPLHF. The full variable domain, completed using reference TRBV2 and TRBJ1-6, is EPEVTQTPSHQVTQMGQEVILRCVPISNHLYFYWYRQILGQKVEFLVSFYNNEISEKSEIFDDQFSVERPDGSNFTLKIRSTKLEDSAMYFCASRMGQGLGSPLHFGNGTRLTVT.

This clone was counted between two and nine times. The CDR3, as DNA: TGTGCCAGCAGCAAAGACGGGGGGTCTATCTACGAGCAGTACTTC. It specifies CASSKDGGSIYEQYF. The chain combines TRBV21-1 with TRBJ2-7; the table's D call, TRBD2, was not checked against the DNA. TRBV21-1 is a pseudogene locus. The CDR3 spans 15 residues.

The chain employs TRBV6-1 and TRBJ1-6; weak D call: TRBD1 (5 bases). This CDR3 spans 14 amino acids. Deletions cut 3 bases from V and 8 bases from J, with 11 bases between. Germline V CDR1 and CDR2: MNHNS, SASEGT. The CDR3 DNA sequence: TGTGCCAGCAGTGACAGGGTACGGGATTCACCCCTCCACTTT. Residues: CASSDRVRDSPLHF.

The genes are TRBV2 and TRBJ2-6; maybe TRBD1 (6 bases). This CDR3 has 15 residues. V lost 7 bases to trimming and J lost 0 bases, with 10 bases between them. CDR1 is SNHLY, CDR2 FYNNEI, per germline. In DNA, the CDR3 is TGTGCCAGCACCCAGGACAGCTCTGGGGCCAACGTCCTGACTTTC. It codes for CASTQDSSGANVLTF.

The rearrangement joins TRBV19 to TRBJ1-6; D unclear. The V gene lost 6 bases and the J gene lost 9 bases, with 15 bases spanning the gap. The CDR3 has 14 amino acids. Per the germline V gene, CDR1 is LNHDA and CDR2 is SQIVND (reference sequence). CDR3 loop: CASSPPPAGSPLHF. The CDR3 DNA reads TGTGCCAGTAGCCCACCCCCGGCGGGTTCACCCCTCCACTTT.

The V call is TRBV7-2, the J call TRBJ2-3; 10 bases agree with TRBD2. The germline V gene has CDR1 SGHTA and CDR2 FQGNSA. The CDR3 extends over 16 amino acids. V lost 4 bases, J lost 5 bases, and 9 bases stayed unmatched. The CDR3 here is CASSYKSGGAGDTQYF. The CDR3 DNA is TGTGCCAGCAGCTACAAAAGCGGGGGGGCCGGAGATACGCAGTATTTT. Complete variable domain (other parts from reference TRBV7-2 and TRBJ2-3): GAGVSQSPSNKVTEKGKDVELRCDPISGHTALYWYRQSLGQGLEFLIYFQGNSAPDKSGLPSDRFSAERTGGSVSTLTIQRTQQEDSAVYLCASSYKSGGAGDTQYFGPGTRLTVL.

This clone occurred once. The chain links TRBV28 to TRBJ1-2; possible D gene TRBD1, 5 bases. Trimming shortened V by 5 bases and J by 8 bases, and 18 bases separated the two germline ends. CDR3 length: 14 residues. Per the germline V gene, CDR1 is MDHEN and CDR2 is SYDVKM. The CDR3 DNA reads TGTGCCAGCAGTCCTAAATATGGGGGGGGAGGCTACACCTTC. This codes for CASSPKYGGGGYTF.